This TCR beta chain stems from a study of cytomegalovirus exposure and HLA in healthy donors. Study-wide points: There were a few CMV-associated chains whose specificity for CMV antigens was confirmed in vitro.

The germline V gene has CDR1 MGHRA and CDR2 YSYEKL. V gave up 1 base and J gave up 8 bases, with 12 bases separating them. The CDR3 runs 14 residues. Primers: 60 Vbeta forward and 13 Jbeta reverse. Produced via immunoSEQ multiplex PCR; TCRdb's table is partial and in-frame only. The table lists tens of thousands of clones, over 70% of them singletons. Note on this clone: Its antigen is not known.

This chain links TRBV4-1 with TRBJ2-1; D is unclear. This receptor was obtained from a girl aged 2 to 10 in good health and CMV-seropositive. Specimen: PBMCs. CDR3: CASSQVMVRDEQFF. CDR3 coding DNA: TGCGCCAGCAGCCAAGTAATGGTACGGGATGAGCAGTTCTTC.